The rows below give T cell receptor beta chains drawn from one sample of a study of naive and memory T cell subsets. TCRdb independently ran MiXCR on the UMI-ligation and nested PCR reads; one entry per CDR3 protein. The repertoire consists of about 160,000 distinct CDR3 sequences, with roughly 22% occurring once and the leading ten covering about 0.11%. The sample was naive CD4+ T cells from blood. Receptors were obtained from a human donor in good health. CDR3s leave out the opening cysteine and the closing phenylalanine or tryptophan.

J: TRBJ1-1; V: TRBV6-6; CDR3: ASSYETGRNTEAF
J: TRBJ1-4; V: TRBV2; CDR3: ASSPGGPKTEKLF
J: TRBJ2-1; V: TRBV28; CDR3: ASSPLTSGGANEQF
J: TRBJ2-7; V: TRBV6-1; CDR3: ASSPSSAGVPYGQY
J: TRBJ2-6; V: TRBV19; CDR3: ASSTRTGSGANVLT
J: TRBJ2-1; V: TRBV29-1; CDR3: SVTGLAGARGSYNEQF
J: TRBJ1-4; V: TRBV18; CDR3: ASSLGPGHHNEKLF
J: TRBJ2-5; V: TRBV6-4; CDR3: ASSRDWGQETQY
J: TRBJ2-1; V: TRBV27; CDR3: ASRPFGAQVHNEQF
J: TRBJ2-6; V: TRBV6-5; CDR3: ASSYSVVSGANVLT
J: TRBJ1-4; V: TRBV29-1; CDR3: SVDNRGPNEKLF
J: TRBJ2-3; V: TRBV9; CDR3: ASSVAVQTDTQY
J: TRBJ2-5; V: TRBV18; CDR3: ASSPQRGQETQY
J: TRBJ2-7; V: TRBV12-3/TRBV12-4; CDR3: ASSLGTSGRASEQY
J: TRBJ1-5; V: TRBV10-3; CDR3: ATATGQINQPQH
J: TRBJ2-6; V: TRBV7-8; CDR3: ASSSATVSGANVLT
J: TRBJ2-2; V: TRBV19; CDR3: ASTQSRTGELF